This T cell receptor (beta chain) was documented in a study of glioma-infiltrating T cells after dendritic cell vaccination. About the study: Patients received autologous tumor lysate-pulsed dendritic cell vaccination between about 2002 and 2013. Points from the study as a whole: Higher pretreatment TIL content predicted longer progression-free time and survival.

Repertoires were generated with immunoSEQ multiplex PCR, while TCRdb's copy carries only in-frame clones and drops some. The repertoire includes over 55,000 clones, about 79% of them detected once, and about 15% sits in the top ten. This clone was seen at least ten times. What it recognizes is unknown. The sample's time point: after dendritic cell vaccination, including at tumor progression/relapse. PBMC were collected before vaccination, two weeks after the third vaccination, and at progression. Sequencing used blood, obtained after dendritic cell vaccination. The sequence was collected from a human donor with glioblastoma.

CDR3 DNA sequence: TGCGCCAGCAGCGGGGAGGATAATTCACCCCTCCACTTT. Its protein product is CASSGEDNSPLHF. The rearrangement links TRBV5-1 to TRBJ1-6; D not certain. V lost 4 bases to trimming and J lost 5 bases, with 7 bases between them. CDR3 length equals 13 residues. Germline CDR1 SGHRS, CDR2 YFSETQ.